A selection of T cell receptor beta chains follows, all from one sample in a study of T-cell reconstitution after alpha-beta-depleted transplantation in children. MiXCR was run by TCRdb on the PCR reads, yielding one entry per CDR3 protein. The sample includes about 110,000 distinct CDR3 sequences, approximately 6% of them seen just once. The source was PBMCs, mostly from graft donor cells, collected 360 days after TCRalphabeta/CD19-depleted stem cell transplant. Receptors were obtained from a male patient between 2 and 10 years old who had a stem cell transplant for acute lymphoblastic leukemia, so the T cells may come from the graft donor. Both conserved end residues are part of each CDR3. D genes are given only for firm matches. Expanded clones are given a class, and other clones once, few, many or no size at all.

d_call	v_call	clone_size	j_call	cdr3_aa	cdr3_nt
.	TRBV6-1	.	TRBJ2-1	CASSEIEGSYNEQFF	TGTGCCAGCAGTGAAATCGAGGGCAGTTACAATGAGCAGTTCTTC
.	TRBV5-1	many	TRBJ1-6	CASPSLRADSPLHF	TGCGCCAGCCCGTCGCTCCGCGCGGATTCACCCCTCCACTTT
TRBD1	TRBV6-2/TRBV6-3	many	TRBJ1-1	CASSGQGAMEAFF	TGTGCCAGCAGCGGACAGGGGGCGATGGAAGCTTTCTTT
.	TRBV29-1	.	TRBJ2-3	CSVQGGGTDTQYF	TGCAGCGTCCAAGGTGGGGGCACAGATACGCAGTATTTT
.	TRBV28	.	TRBJ1-5	CASSLWAADQPQHF	TGTGCCAGCAGTTTATGGGCGGCGGATCAGCCCCAGCATTTT
TRBD1	TRBV15	many	TRBJ1-1	CATSRVGQGTMNTEAFF	TGTGCCACCAGCAGAGTTGGACAGGGGACTATGAACACTGAAGCTTTCTTT
.	TRBV12-3/TRBV12-4	many	TRBJ2-2	CASSLMVGANTGELFF	TGTGCCAGCAGTTTAATGGTCGGGGCGAACACCGGGGAGCTGTTTTTT
TRBD1	TRBV6-1	few	TRBJ2-5	CASTDLGQGSHRETQYF	TGTGCCAGCACCGACCTAGGACAGGGCAGCCACAGAGAGACCCAGTACTTC
.	TRBV4-3	few	TRBJ1-1	CASSRGTSRAEAFF	TGCGCCAGCAGCCGAGGGACCTCACGCGCTGAAGCTTTCTTT
.	TRBV29-1	few	TRBJ2-3	CSVPGLASSTDTQYF	TGCAGCGTACCCGGGCTAGCGAGTAGCACAGATACGCAGTATTTT
.	TRBV4-3	few	TRBJ1-5	CASSQGGANQPQHF	TGCGCCAGCAGCCAAGGGGGGGCCAATCAGCCCCAGCATTTT
TRBD2	TRBV20-1	many	TRBJ2-1	CSAREDPPGLADDEQFF	TGCAGTGCTAGAGAAGACCCCCCGGGACTAGCTGACGATGAGCAGTTCTTC
.	TRBV5-6	.	TRBJ2-6	CASSSRDRSGANVLTF	TGTGCCAGCAGCTCCCGGGACCGCTCTGGGGCCAACGTCCTGACTTTC
.	TRBV9	many	TRBJ1-1	CASNLAPRGNTEAFF	TGTGCCAGCAACTTAGCCCCTAGGGGGAACACTGAAGCTTTCTTT
.	TRBV6-5	few	TRBJ2-6	CASSYSKSYSGANVLTF	TGTGCCAGCAGTTACTCGAAAAGTTACTCTGGGGCCAACGTCCTGACTTTC
TRBD2	TRBV9	many	TRBJ2-5	CASSVVGGETQYF	TGTGCCAGCAGCGTAGTGGGAGGGGAGACCCAGTACTTC
.	TRBV19	many	TRBJ2-1	CASSIVGGLNEQFF	TGTGCCAGTAGTATAGTAGGAGGCCTCAATGAGCAGTTCTTC
TRBD1	TRBV24-1	few	TRBJ2-7	CATSDRTGNEQYF	TGTGCCACCAGTGATCGGACAGGGAACGAGCAGTACTTC
.	TRBV27	many	TRBJ2-3	CASITDTQYF	TGTGCCAGCATCACAGATACGCAGTATTTT
.	TRBV29-1	.	TRBJ1-2	CSAITNYGYTF	TGCAGCGCCATCACTAACTATGGCTACACCTTC
.	TRBV9	.	TRBJ2-7	CASSVDPGYDEQYF	TGTGCCAGCAGCGTAGACCCAGGGTACGACGAGCAGTACTTC
.	TRBV7-9	.	TRBJ2-5	CASSLVGPQETQYF	TGTGCCAGCAGCTTAGTAGGGCCCCAAGAGACCCAGTACTTC
.	TRBV7-6	many	TRBJ1-4	CASSLRQRNEKLFF	TGTGCCAGCAGCTTAAGGCAGAGGAATGAAAAACTGTTTTTT
TRBD1	TRBV7-3	few	TRBJ1-4	CASSFLLTGTDVATNEKLFF	TGTGCCAGCAGCTTTCTCCTTACCGGGACAGATGTTGCAACTAATGAAAAACTGTTTTTT
.	TRBV7-2	many	TRBJ2-7	CASSLGLRYYEQYF	TGTGCCAGCAGCTTAGGGCTTCGGTACTACGAGCAGTACTTC
.	TRBV2	many	TRBJ2-5	CASRTKGFETQYF	TGTGCCAGCAGGACCAAGGGGTTTGAGACCCAGTACTTC
.	TRBV27	.	TRBJ2-3	CASSLSAELRADTQYF	TGTGCCAGCAGTTTATCGGCGGAACTGAGGGCAGATACGCAGTATTTT
.	TRBV7-8	.	TRBJ2-5	CASSLVVGAASQETQYF	TGTGCCAGCAGCTTAGTGGTAGGGGCGGCTAGCCAAGAGACCCAGTACTTC
.	TRBV7-9	.	TRBJ2-7	CASGGPEWYEQYF	TGTGCCAGTGGAGGGCCAGAGTGGTACGAGCAGTACTTC
.	TRBV7-9	.	TRBJ2-7	CASSRGRGFYEQYF	TGTGCCAGCAGCCGCGGACGGGGGTTCTACGAGCAGTACTTC